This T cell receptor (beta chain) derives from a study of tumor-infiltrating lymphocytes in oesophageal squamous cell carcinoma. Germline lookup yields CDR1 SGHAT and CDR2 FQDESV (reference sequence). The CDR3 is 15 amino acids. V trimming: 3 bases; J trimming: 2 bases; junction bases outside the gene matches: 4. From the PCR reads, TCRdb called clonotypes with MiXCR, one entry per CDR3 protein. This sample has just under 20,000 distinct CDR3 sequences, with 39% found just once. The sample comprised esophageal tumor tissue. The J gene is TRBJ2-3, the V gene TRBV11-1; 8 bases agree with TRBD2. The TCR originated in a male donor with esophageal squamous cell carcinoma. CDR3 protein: CASSFGLAPTDTQYF. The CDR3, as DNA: TGTGCCAGCAGCTTCGGACTAGCTCCCACAGATACGCAGTATTTT.